A single sample gave rise to the 26 T cell receptor beta chains below, sequenced in a study of blood T cell repertoires in COVID-19 (dated by TCRdb to about 2020). Library preparation used the immunoSEQ multiplex PCR assay. TCRdb mirrors the immuneACCESS table, restricted to in-frame sequences. Some clones are absent from its copies; in checked studies, under half trace to an unresolved V gene, and the reason for the others is unknown. Counted in this sample were some 62,000 clones; 80% to 90% of them appeared once. 15% to 20% of the sample is in the top ten clones. The material sequenced was peripheral blood. These receptors all come from a woman in her sixties or seventies with COVID-19, enrolled during active disease.

The gene calls are TRBV24-1 and TRBJ1-2; D is undetermined. This CDR3 region has 12 residues. The V end was cut by 3 bases, the J end by 2 bases, with 3 bases between. The germline V gene encodes CDR1 KGHDR and CDR2 SFDVKD. The CDR3 protein is CATSDQNYGYTF. The CDR3 DNA sequence: TGTGCCACCAGTGATCAAAACTATGGCTACACCTTC.

This clone was seen once. The chain has TRBV3-1 (or the pseudogene TRBV3-2) and TRBJ2-1; 7 bases are shared with TRBD2. Trimming at V came to 6 bases and at J to 6 bases, leaving 11 bases not matched to a gene. CDR1 and CDR2 from the germline V gene are LGHDT and YNNKEL (reference sequence). The CDR3 covers 15 residues. This chain's CDR3 is CASSPMRERGNEQFF. The CDR3 DNA follows: TGTGCCAGCAGTCCTATGCGGGAGAGGGGCAATGAGCAGTTCTTC.

Notes on this clone: Other DNA sequences in the same sample also yield this CDR3. The chain has TRBV7-3 and TRBJ2-7, with D unclear. The V gene's germline CDR1 is SGHTA and CDR2 FQGTGA. This CDR3 comprises 16 residues. V lost 0 bases, J lost 1 base, and 13 bases lay in between. CDR3 in DNA: TGTGCCAGCAGCTTAACGGGCCCTCGAAGTTCCTACGAGCAGTACTTC. It codes for CASSLTGPRSSYEQYF.

The V call is TRBV5-1, the J call TRBJ2-5, with D uncertain. Trimming cost V 0 bases and J 1 base, with 4 bases left between them. CDR1 SGHRS and CDR2 YFSETQ come from the germline V gene. CDR3 length: 13 amino acids. In DNA form, the CDR3 reads TGCGCCAGCAGCTTGGACAGCCAAGAGACCCAGTACTTC. This translates into CASSLDSQETQYF. Together with reference TRBV5-1 and TRBJ2-5, the CDR3 gives the full variable domain: KAGVTQTPRYLIKTRGQQVTLSCSPISGHRSVSWYQQTPGQGLQFLFEYFSETQRNKGNFPGRFSGRQFSNSRSEMNVSTLELGDSALYLCASSLDSQETQYFGPGTRLLVL.

The chain carries TRBV12-3 or TRBV12-4 and TRBJ1-2, with D perhaps matching TRBD1 (5 bases). Trimming took 3 bases from V and 7 from J, leaving 12 bases between them. The CDR3 spans 13 residues. DNA of the CDR3: TGTGCCAGCAGTTTCGAGCGGGGCTCTGGCTACACCTTC. Translating gives CASSFERGSGYTF.

This chain links TRBV7-2 with TRBJ2-3, with TRBD2 identical over 8 bases. V lost 6 bases, J lost 4 bases, and 12 bases stayed unmatched. CDR1 is SGHTA, CDR2 FQGNSA, per germline. The CDR3 totals 16 residues. Here the CDR3 DNA reads TGTGCCAGCAGGGGGCGGGGCGGGAGGCACGCAGATACGCAGTATTTT. Its translation: CASRGRGGRHADTQYF.

Here the CDR3 DNA reads TGTGCCAGCAAGTCAGCGGAGGCTAATGAAAAACTGTTTTTT. This translates into CASKSAEANEKLFF. The V gene is TRBV2, the J gene TRBJ1-4; unclear D gene. CDR3 length: 14 residues. CDR1 SNHLY and CDR2 FYNNEI come from the germline V gene. Between the trimmed V and J ends, which lost 7 bases and 3 bases, there was a span of 12 bases. The full variable domain, in which reference TRBV2 and TRBJ1-4 provide the parts outside the CDR3, is EPEVTQTPSHQVTQMGQEVILRCVPISNHLYFYWYRQILGQKVEFLVSFYNNEISEKSEIFDDQFSVERPDGSNFTLKIRSTKLEDSAMYFCASKSAEANEKLFFGSGTQLSVL.

This rearrangement joins TRBV2 to TRBJ1-2, with 9 bases lining up with TRBD1. Germline V gene data show CDR1 as SNHLY and CDR2 as FYNNEI. V lost 6 bases to trimming and J lost 7 bases; unmatched junction nucleotides: 6. The length of the CDR3 is 13 residues. CDR3 residues: CASRVQGARGYTF. The CDR3 bases are TGTGCCAGCAGAGTACAGGGGGCGCGTGGCTACACCTTC.

This chain uses TRBV19 with TRBJ1-3, with TRBD1 identical over 7 bases. Germline V gene data show CDR1 as LNHDA and CDR2 as SQIVND (reference sequence). The CDR3 is made up of 15 amino acids. Trimming cost V 7 bases and J 0 bases; bases outside gene matches: 6. CDR3 residues: CASTPGQNSGNTIYF. The DNA of the CDR3 is TGTGCCAGTACCCCGGGACAGAACTCTGGAAACACCATATATTTT.

V and J are TRBV10-3 and TRBJ2-7, with D maybe TRBD1 (7 bases). V was shortened by 8 bases and J by 3 bases, with 20 bases between the two germline ends. Germline V gene sequence: CDR1 ENHRY, CDR2 SYGVKD. The CDR3 is 15 amino acids. CDR3 sequence reads: CAIQVLRDRVYEQYF. Here the CDR3 DNA reads TGTGCCATCCAGGTCCTGCGGGACAGAGTCTACGAGCAGTACTTC.

The chain carries TRBV30 and TRBJ1-4; 9 bases line up with TRBD1. CDR1 and CDR2 from the germline V gene are GTSNPN and SVGIG (reference sequence). The V segment lost 0 bases and the J segment 8 bases; nucleotides outside the gene matches: 10. The length of the CDR3 is 16 residues. The CDR3 loop reads CAWSVVGDRAYEKLFF. For the CDR3, the DNA is TGTGCCTGGAGTGTCGTAGGGGACAGGGCGTACGAAAAACTGTTTTTT.

This clone was picked up a small number of times. The chain's CDR3 is CASSADRGRTDTQYF. The CDR3 bases are TGTGCCAGCAGCGCCGACAGGGGGAGGACAGATACGCAGTATTTT. This chain uses TRBV5-4 with TRBJ2-3; 9 positions match TRBD1. V lost 4 bases and J lost 3; bases outside the gene matches: 6. The CDR3 spans 15 residues. CDR1 and CDR2 from the germline V gene are SGHNT and YYREEE (reference sequence).

DNA of the CDR3: TGTGCCAGCAGACTAGCGGGAGAAAACAATGAGCAGTTCTTC. Its translation: CASRLAGENNEQFF. V usage is TRBV25-1 and J usage is TRBJ2-1; TRBD2 matches 11 bases. Trimming took 6 bases from V and 5 from J; bases not matched to a gene: 3. The germline V gene encodes CDR1 MGHDK and CDR2 SYGVNS. The CDR3 runs 14 residues.

The rearrangement joins TRBV3-1 (or the pseudogene TRBV3-2) to TRBJ2-1; maybe TRBD2 (5 bases). Trimming shortened V by 0 bases and J by 5 bases, and 8 bases separated the two germline ends. From germline, CDR1 is LGHDT and CDR2 YNNKEL (reference sequence). The CDR3 totals 14 residues. The CDR3 DNA reads TGTGCCAGCAGCCAAGAGGTAGCGAACAATGAGCAGTTCTTC. This sequence encodes CASSQEVANNEQFF.

The genes are TRBV9 and TRBJ2-4, with a possible D match to TRBD2 (6 bases). The CDR3 covers 17 residues. Germline V gene sequence: CDR1 SGDLS, CDR2 YYNGEE. Trimming pared 0 bases from V and 6 bases from J, leaving 19 bases between. CDR3 DNA: TGTGCCAGCAGCGTAGGGAGGGAGAGGGCGCGGTTAAACATTCAGTACTTC. Protein sequence: CASSVGRERARLNIQYF. The whole variable domain, filled in from reference TRBV9 and TRBJ2-4, reads DSGVTQTPKHLITATGQRVTLRCSPRSGDLSVYWYQQSLDQGLQFLIQYYNGEERAKGNILERFSAQQFPDLHSELNLSSLELGDSALYFCASSVGRERARLNIQYFGAGTRLSVL.

V gene TRBV6-2 or TRBV6-3 combines with J gene TRBJ2-1, with 10 bases lining up with TRBD2. CDR3 length equals 18 residues. The V gene's germline CDR1 is MNHEY and CDR2 SVGEGT. The V gene end was trimmed by 2 bases and the J gene end by 2 bases; junction bases not matched to a gene: 9. CDR3 protein: CASSYPPNGLAAYNEQFF. The CDR3 region has the DNA TGTGCCAGCAGTTACCCCCCTAATGGACTAGCGGCCTACAATGAGCAGTTCTTC.

The V and J genes are TRBV5-6 and TRBJ2-2, with D uncertain. Trimming took off 0 bases at V and 12 bases at J, with 12 bases between the two ends. Looked up from germline, CDR1 is SGHDT and CDR2 is YYEEEE. The CDR3 is 13 amino acids. The CDR3 DNA sequence: TGTGCCAGCAGCTTGGTGAGAGGCCAGAAGCTGTTTTTT. Translating it yields CASSLVRGQKLFF.

The chain links TRBV27 to TRBJ2-2, with 7 positions matching TRBD1. The germline CDR1 and CDR2 sequences are MNHEY and SMNVEV (reference sequence). V lost 6 bases and J lost 5; bases outside the gene matches: 6. The CDR3 extends over 14 amino acids. The CDR3 sequence: CASRSTQGTGELFF. CDR3 sequence (DNA): TGTGCCAGCAGGTCAACACAGGGGACCGGGGAGCTGTTTTTT.

The chain employs TRBV18 and TRBJ1-1; D uncertain. V was clipped by 0 bases and J by 2 bases, with 4 bases between them. CDR3 length: 13 amino acids. Germline CDR1 reads KGHSH; CDR2 reads LQKENI. The CDR3 is CASSPPPNTEAFF. CDR3 nucleotide sequence: TGTGCCAGCTCACCACCCCCAAACACTGAAGCTTTCTTT.

The gene calls are TRBV3-1 (or the pseudogene TRBV3-2) and TRBJ2-1; 12 bases agree with TRBD2. The CDR3 has 21 residues. Looked up from germline, CDR1 is LGHDT and CDR2 is YNNKEL (reference sequence). V was clipped by 0 bases and J by 0 bases; unmatched bases: 12. For the CDR3, the DNA is TGTGCCAGCAGCCAAGAAGCGGGGACTAGCGGGTGGCGGGGCTCCTACAATGAGCAGTTCTTC. Translating it yields CASSQEAGTSGWRGSYNEQFF.

The J gene is TRBJ2-7, the V gene TRBV25-1; 14 nucleotides align to TRBD2. The CDR3 spans 12 residues. V lost 10 bases and J lost 11; bases outside the gene matches: 7. Germline CDR1 reads MGHDK; CDR2 reads SYGVNS. CDR3 protein: CAIGTSGREKYF. DNA of the CDR3: TGTGCCATCGGGACTAGCGGGAGAGAAAAGTACTTC.

V gene TRBV9 combines with J gene TRBJ2-1; 9 bases align to TRBD2. Germline V gives CDR1 SGDLS, CDR2 YYNGEE. The CDR3 is 16 residues long. Losses at the gene ends were 4 bases for V and 0 bases for J; bases not matched to a gene: 5. The CDR3 spells CASSPLAGSSYNEQFF. The DNA of the CDR3 is TGTGCCAGCAGCCCCCTAGCGGGATCCTCCTACAATGAGCAGTTCTTC.

In nucleotides, the CDR3 is TGTGCCAGCAGCGGACAGGGCAAGAACACTGAAGCTTTCTTT. Its translation is CASSGQGKNTEAFF. The chain carries TRBV3-1 (or the pseudogene TRBV3-2) and TRBJ1-1; the match to TRBD1 covers 8 bases. CDR3 length: 14 residues. The junction had 3 bases not matched to a gene; V was cut back by 5 bases and J by 1 base. Germline CDR1 is LGHDT and CDR2 is YNNKEL (reference sequence).

A single count supports this clone. The chain employs TRBV9 and TRBJ2-7, with D perhaps matching TRBD2 (6 bases). This CDR3 has 15 residues. Trimming stripped 2 bases from V and 5 bases from J, with 17 bases between. Looked up from germline, CDR1 is SGDLS and CDR2 is YYNGEE. For the CDR3, the DNA is TGTGCCAGCAGCGTCGGGGCGGGAAGCGTTAACGAGCAGTACTTC. Its protein product is CASSVGAGSVNEQYF.

The V call is TRBV18, the J call TRBJ1-2; D is unclear. This CDR3 region has 13 residues. V gave up 0 bases and J gave up 8 bases, with 10 bases separating them. The V gene's germline CDR1 is KGHSH and CDR2 LQKENI. This CDR3 reads CASSPPGAGGYTF. CDR3 bases: TGTGCCAGCTCACCACCCGGCGCGGGAGGCTACACCTTC. The full variable domain, rest sourced from reference TRBV18 and TRBJ1-2, is NAGVMQNPRHLVRRRGQEARLRCSPMKGHSHVYWYRQLPEEGLKFMVYLQKENIIDESGMPKERFSAEFPKEGPSILRIQQVVRGDSAAYFCASSPPGAGGYTFGSGTRLTVV.

Worth noting for this clone: A junction boundary mismatches the germline segment, possibly from a read error. V gene TRBV7-7 combines with J gene TRBJ2-7; TRBD1 aligns across 8 bases. There are 13 residues in the CDR3. Germline values: CDR1 SSHAT, CDR2 FNYEAQ (reference sequence). The CDR3 spells CASSQGARTEQYF. CDR3 sequence (DNA): TGTGCTAGCAGCCAGGGGGCGCGAACCGAGCAGTACTTC.